Following are 28 T cell receptor beta chains from one sample sequenced in a study of shared clonotypes between healthy human individuals. Clones were sequenced by immunoSEQ multiplex PCR, and TCRdb holds only the in-frame ones, with some missing. The sample shows a few million clones, 90% to 95% of them seen only once. Sequenced input: naive CD4+ T cells sorted from blood. The sample's subset: CD45RA+ positively selected. These receptors all come from a man aged 18 to 30 in good health.

The chain joins TRBV4-1 to TRBJ2-3; D unresolved. CDR1 is MGHRA and CDR2 is YSYEKL in the germline V gene. CDR3 length: 17 residues. Trimming removed 4 bases at V and 2 bases at J, with 19 bases between. This CDR3 reads CASSPPALAGYTDTQYF. Here the CDR3 DNA reads TGCGCCAGCAGCCCCCCGGCACTGGCAGGATACACAGATACGCAGTATTTT.

V usage is TRBV5-4 and J usage is TRBJ1-2, with 9 bases identical to TRBD1. The CDR3 extends over 15 amino acids. Trimming took 4 bases from V and 2 from J; bases not matched to a gene: 6. Germline CDR1 and CDR2: SGHNT and YYREEE (reference sequence). The CDR3, as DNA: TGTGCCAGCAGCCCCCTGGGACAGGGAAACTATGGCTACACCTTC. Amino acids: CASSPLGQGNYGYTF.

This clone is a singleton in its sample. The chain recombines TRBV5-6 with TRBJ1-5; D remains unclear. The V and J ends lost 5 bases and 0 bases respectively, with 12 bases between them. The CDR3 has 15 residues. Germline CDR1 reads SGHDT; CDR2 reads YYEEEE. The CDR3 coding sequence is TGTGCCAGCAGTCCTACGCCCTATAGCAATCAGCCCCAGCATTTT. Its translation: CASSPTPYSNQPQHF.

V is TRBV5-1 and J is TRBJ2-3; D uncertain. The V end lost 0 bases, the J end lost 4 bases, and 9 bases lay between the germline ends. Per the germline V gene, CDR1 is SGHRS and CDR2 is YFSETQ. The CDR3 has 14 residues. CDR3 region: CASSLVSRADTQYF. The CDR3 DNA is TGCGCCAGCAGCTTGGTCTCCCGGGCAGATACGCAGTATTTT.

This CDR3 reads CASSQATGGLGNTIYF. The CDR3 DNA sequence: TGCGCCAGCAGCCAGGCGACAGGGGGCCTCGGAAACACCATATATTTT. J is TRBJ1-3 and V is TRBV4-3; 10 bases map to TRBD1. CDR1 and CDR2 from the germline V gene are LGHNA and YSLEER. The junction had 6 bases not matched to a gene; V was cut back by 3 bases and J by 4 bases. CDR3 size: 16 residues.

The chain links TRBV5-1 to TRBJ2-3, with a tentative D call TRBD1 (6 bases). From germline, CDR1 is SGHRS and CDR2 YFSETQ. V dropped 4 bases and J dropped 2 bases, with 14 bases sitting between them. CDR3 size: 15 residues. CDR3 sequence: CASSTGQPSTDTQYF. As DNA, the CDR3 is TGCGCCAGCAGCACTGGACAGCCCTCCACAGATACGCAGTATTTT.

V gene TRBV12-5 combines with J gene TRBJ2-7; D remains unclear. The CDR3 is 17 amino acids. The germline V gene encodes CDR1 LGHNT and CDR2 FRNRAP. V dropped 0 bases and J dropped 2 bases, with 17 bases sitting between them. DNA for the CDR3: TGTGCTAGTGGTTTGGTAGGCTTCATATTAGCTCCCTACGAGCAGTACTTC. It codes for CASGLVGFILAPYEQYF.

The CDR3 bases are TGCGCCAGCAGCCAAGAGACCGCGGGACAGCTCTATGGCTACACCTTC. Protein sequence: CASSQETAGQLYGYTF. The chain uses TRBV4-1 and TRBJ1-2; 7 bases align to TRBD1. Germline V lookup: CDR1 MGHRA, CDR2 YSYEKL. The trim removed 0 bases at V and 4 bases at J, leaving 8 bases unmatched. CDR3 length: 16 residues.

This chain joins TRBV6-5 and TRBJ1-1, with a tentative D call TRBD1 (5 bases). Germline CDR1 MNHEY, CDR2 SVGAGI. The CDR3 covers 13 residues. Between the trimmed V and J ends, which lost 7 bases and 4 bases, there was a span of 13 bases. The CDR3 here is CASKKGRVTEAFF. The CDR3 nucleotides read TGTGCCAGCAAGAAGGGGCGGGTCACTGAAGCTTTCTTT.

With regard to this clone: Additional DNA sequences in this sample encode the identical CDR3. This chain joins TRBV18 and TRBJ2-1; tentative D call: TRBD2 (6 bases). Trimming shortened V by 3 bases and J by 1 base, and 10 bases separated the two germline ends. There are 15 residues in the CDR3. The germline CDR1 and CDR2 sequences are KGHSH and LQKENI. The CDR3 DNA follows: TGTGCCAGCTCACCTGTTGGAGGGTCCTACAATGAGCAGTTCTTC. Residues: CASSPVGGSYNEQFF.

As for this clone: The same CDR3 is also encoded by other DNA sequences in this sample. The chain is built from TRBV28 and TRBJ1-4, with D unresolved. The CDR3 has 14 residues. Trimming stripped 4 bases from V and 0 bases from J, with 6 bases between. Germline V gene sequence: CDR1 MDHEN, CDR2 SYDVKM. The CDR3 reads CASSSPPTNEKLFF. The DNA of the CDR3 is TGTGCCAGCAGTTCACCTCCAACTAATGAAAAACTGTTTTTT.

This clone was picked up a small number of times. The rearrangement joins TRBV28 to TRBJ1-5; tentatively, D is TRBD1 (5 bases). Per the germline V gene, CDR1 is MDHEN and CDR2 is SYDVKM. V was pared by 11 bases and J by 2 bases, with 16 bases between. This CDR3 has 14 residues. This CDR3 is CASAPGGGNQPQHF. The CDR3 DNA sequence: TGTGCCTCAGCCCCCGGGGGTGGCAATCAGCCCCAGCATTTT.

V usage is TRBV25-1 and J usage is TRBJ1-2; the match to TRBD1 covers 7 bases. The CDR3 is 13 amino acids. The germline gives CDR1 MGHDK, CDR2 SYGVNS. V lost 4 bases to trimming and J lost 4 bases; unmatched junction nucleotides: 3. As DNA, the CDR3 is TGTGCCAGCAGTGGGGACAGACCCTATGGCTACACCTTC. Protein product: CASSGDRPYGYTF.

The chain links TRBV30 to TRBJ1-1; D is perhaps TRBD1 (6 bases). V was trimmed by 3 bases and J by 0 bases, leaving 11 bases between them. The germline V gene has CDR1 GTSNPN and CDR2 SVGIG (reference sequence). CDR3 length equals 14 residues. The DNA for the CDR3 is TGTGCCTGGAGGACAGGAAAACTGAACACTGAAGCTTTCTTT. Amino acid sequence: CAWRTGKLNTEAFF.

About this clone itself: This same CDR3 is encoded by further DNA sequences in the sample. This chain connects TRBV18 to TRBJ1-2; a weak D match, TRBD1 (5 bases). CDR3 length equals 14 residues. CDR1 is KGHSH and CDR2 is LQKENI in the germline V gene. The V gene lost 3 bases and the J gene lost 7 bases, with 15 bases spanning the gap. The chain's CDR3 is CASSPGQGVGGYTF. As DNA, the CDR3 is TGTGCCAGCTCACCCGGGCAGGGAGTAGGTGGCTACACCTTC. Combining the CDR3 with reference TRBV18 and TRBJ1-2 gives the whole variable domain NAGVMQNPRHLVRRRGQEARLRCSPMKGHSHVYWYRQLPEEGLKFMVYLQKENIIDESGMPKERFSAEFPKEGPSILRIQQVVRGDSAAYFCASSPGQGVGGYTFGSGTRLTVV.

V and J are TRBV5-4 and TRBJ2-5; TRBD1 aligns across 7 bases. The trim removed 5 bases at V and 5 bases at J, leaving 6 bases unmatched. The CDR3 contains 13 residues. Germline V gene lookup returns CDR1 SGHNT and CDR2 YYREEE (reference sequence). CDR3 sequence (DNA): TGTGCCAGCAGACGACAGGGTGGCGAGACCCAGTACTTC. This translates into CASRRQGGETQYF.

This clone occurred a few times. The chain combines TRBV19 with TRBJ1-4, with D tentatively TRBD1 (6 bases). In germline, CDR1 is LNHDA, CDR2 SQIVND (reference sequence). V lost 5 bases and J 7 bases, leaving 14 bases between the germline ends. The CDR3 sequence is 14 residues long. DNA of the CDR3: TGTGCCAGTAGTCCCCGCGGACAGATTGAAAAACTGTTTTTT. The encoded protein is CASSPRGQIEKLFF.

This clone was picked up one time. The chain has TRBV6-1 and TRBJ2-2; TRBD1 might be the D (6 bases). Trimming shortened V by 6 bases and J by 1 base, and 9 bases separated the two germline ends. Germline CDR1 is MNHNS and CDR2 is SASEGT. The CDR3 consists of 14 residues. DNA for the CDR3: TGTGCCAGCAGAGTGACAGGGAACACCGGGGAGCTGTTTTTT. Translation gives CASRVTGNTGELFF.

The genes are TRBV5-1 and TRBJ1-3, with 7 nucleotides matching TRBD1. The V gene end was trimmed by 0 bases and the J gene end by 2 bases; junction bases not matched to a gene: 2. Germline CDR1 is SGHRS and CDR2 is YFSETQ. This CDR3 is built from 15 residues. DNA for the CDR3: TGCGCCAGCAGCTTGGAGGGGGCCACTGGAAACACCATATATTTT. Protein sequence: CASSLEGATGNTIYF. The whole variable domain, remainder taken from reference TRBV5-1 and TRBJ1-3, is KAGVTQTPRYLIKTRGQQVTLSCSPISGHRSVSWYQQTPGQGLQFLFEYFSETQRNKGNFPGRFSGRQFSNSRSEMNVSTLELGDSALYLCASSLEGATGNTIYFGEGSWLTVV.

The chain uses TRBV6-1 and TRBJ2-5; weak D call: TRBD1 (6 bases). V lost 2 bases and J lost 5, with 18 bases in between. The length of the CDR3 is 16 residues. Germline CDR1 and CDR2: MNHNS and SASEGT. CDR3 amino acids: CASSERGTRLGETQYF. Here the CDR3 DNA reads TGTGCCAGCAGTGAAAGGGGGACACGACTGGGGGAGACCCAGTACTTC.

V gene TRBV11-2 combines with J gene TRBJ1-4, with 9 nucleotides matching TRBD1. Germline lookup yields CDR1 SGHAT and CDR2 FQNNGV. CDR3 length equals 15 residues. The J segment lost 4 bases and the V segment lost 0 bases, leaving 0 bases of the junction unmatched. The CDR3 sequence: CASSLEGQGNEKLFF. The CDR3 DNA follows: TGTGCCAGCAGCTTAGAGGGACAGGGTAATGAAAAACTGTTTTTT.

The CDR3 here is CASRPGTGGLGQYF. For the CDR3, the DNA is TGTGCCAGCAGGCCCGGGACAGGGGGCTTAGGGCAGTACTTC. The rearrangement links TRBV6-1 to TRBJ2-7; TRBD1 aligns across 12 bases. The germline V gene has CDR1 MNHNS and CDR2 SASEGT. The trim removed 6 bases at V and 9 bases at J, leaving 9 bases unmatched. The CDR3 covers 14 residues.

The chain employs TRBV30 and TRBJ2-2, with D hard to call. Germline V lookup: CDR1 GTSNPN, CDR2 SVGIG (reference sequence). Trimming left V 1 base short and J 0 bases short, with 6 bases between. The CDR3 is made up of 14 amino acids. This chain's CDR3 is CAWSASTNTGELFF. In DNA, the CDR3 is TGTGCCTGGAGTGCATCAACGAACACCGGGGAGCTGTTTTTT.

The genes are TRBV4-1 and TRBJ2-3; TRBD2 agrees at 13 bases. With 1 base clipped from V and 4 bases from J, the junction kept 2 bases outside the gene matches. Germline CDR1 and CDR2: MGHRA and YSYEKL. CDR3 size: 16 residues. Here the CDR3 reads CASSQGLAGGADTQYF. CDR3 DNA: TGCGCCAGCAGCCAAGGACTAGCGGGAGGAGCAGATACGCAGTATTTT.

The chain links TRBV5-1 to TRBJ2-3, with D tentatively TRBD2 (5 bases). This CDR3 is built from 14 residues. Trimming shortened V by 3 bases and J by 2 bases, and 10 bases separated the two germline ends. The germline CDR1 and CDR2 sequences are SGHRS and YFSETQ. The CDR3 nucleotides are TGCGCCAGCAGCTCCGGGATCACCACAGATACGCAGTATTTT. Translated, it gives CASSSGITTDTQYF. The entire variable domain, with the rest obtained from reference TRBV5-1 and TRBJ2-3, is as follows: KAGVTQTPRYLIKTRGQQVTLSCSPISGHRSVSWYQQTPGQGLQFLFEYFSETQRNKGNFPGRFSGRQFSNSRSEMNVSTLELGDSALYLCASSSGITTDTQYFGPGTRLTVL.

The chain carries TRBV6-6 and TRBJ2-3; D might be TRBD2 (6 bases). Germline V lookup: CDR1 MNHNY, CDR2 SVGAGI (reference sequence). This CDR3 has 15 amino acids. The V and J ends lost 6 bases and 0 bases respectively, with 13 bases between them. CDR3 residues: CASRPRGRSTDTQYF. DNA of the CDR3: TGTGCCAGCAGGCCGCGGGGTCGTAGCACAGATACGCAGTATTTT.

The V gene is TRBV7-3, the J gene TRBJ1-5; TRBD1 agrees at 7 bases. The CDR3 is made up of 15 amino acids. The germline CDR1 and CDR2 sequences are SGHTA and FQGTGA. V trimming: 3 bases; J trimming: 0 bases; junction bases outside the gene matches: 2. The CDR3 sequence: CASSFYRGSNQPQHF. The CDR3 bases are TGTGCCAGCAGCTTCTACAGGGGTAGCAATCAGCCCCAGCATTTT. Drawing the rest from reference TRBV7-3 and TRBJ1-5, the complete variable domain is GAGVSQTPSNKVTEKGKYVELRCDPISGHTALYWYRQSLGQGPEFLIYFQGTGAADDSGLPNDRFFAVRPEGSVSTLKIQRTERGDSAVYLCASSFYRGSNQPQHFGDGTRLSIL.

This clone appeared once. V and J are TRBV6-1 and TRBJ2-4; D is unresolved. V lost 1 base and J lost 11, with 9 bases in between. The germline V gene encodes CDR1 MNHNS and CDR2 SASEGT. The CDR3 sequence is 12 residues long. The CDR3 here is CASSEGVALQYF. CDR3 sequence (DNA): TGTGCCAGCAGTGAAGGGGTGGCCCTTCAGTACTTC.